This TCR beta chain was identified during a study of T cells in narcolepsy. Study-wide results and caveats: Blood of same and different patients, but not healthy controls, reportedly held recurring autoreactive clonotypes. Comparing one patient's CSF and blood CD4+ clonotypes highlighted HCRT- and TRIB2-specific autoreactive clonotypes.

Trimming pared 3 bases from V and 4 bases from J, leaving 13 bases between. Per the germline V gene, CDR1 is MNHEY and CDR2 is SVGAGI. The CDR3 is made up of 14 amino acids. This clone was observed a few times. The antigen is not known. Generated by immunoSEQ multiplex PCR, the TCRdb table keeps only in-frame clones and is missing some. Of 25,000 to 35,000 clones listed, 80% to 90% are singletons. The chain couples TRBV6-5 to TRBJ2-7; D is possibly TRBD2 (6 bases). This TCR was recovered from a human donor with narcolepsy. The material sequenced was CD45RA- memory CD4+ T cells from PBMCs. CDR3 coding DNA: TGTGCCAGCAGTTATTCCGCGGGGACTTACGAGCAGTACTTC. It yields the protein CASSYSAGTYEQYF.